A single T cell receptor beta chain is shown here with its context. Its antigen is unknown. The data belong to a study of Ad26.COV2.S vaccination and SARS-CoV-2 variants. Study-level background: Donor allocation was to the COV1001 Ad26.COV2.S trial arm. Whole-study results and caveats: The breadth of spike-specific CD8+ and CD4+ T cell responses after vaccination was reportedly substantial.

The CDR3 runs to 15 residues. J was trimmed by 3 bases and V by 0 bases; bases with no gene match: 5. The germline V gene encodes CDR1 LGHDT and CDR2 YNNKEL (reference sequence). Indicated treatment: 19 received Ad26.COV2.S at low or high dose, single or two shots; several received placebo; per-sample allocation not given. Collection of samples fell on day 63 after the first vaccine or placebo injection. What was given as vaccine was an Ad26 vector encoding Wuhan-strain SARS-CoV-2 spike. TCRdb keeps only in-frame clones here, not all; method: immunoSEQ multiplex PCR. The table shows 300,000 to 400,000 clones, with just under 85% occurring only once.

The TCR originated in a person between 18 and 65 years old who received the Ad26.COV2.S COVID-19 vaccine or a placebo. The source material was peripheral blood, sampled in a trial of Ad26.COV2.S vaccine versus placebo. This chain joins TRBV3-1 (or the pseudogene TRBV3-2) and TRBJ2-7; 7 bases are shared with TRBD1. The CDR3 DNA reads TGTGCCAGCAGCCAAGATGGGGACAGCAACTACGAGCAGTACTTC. Translating gives CASSQDGDSNYEQYF.